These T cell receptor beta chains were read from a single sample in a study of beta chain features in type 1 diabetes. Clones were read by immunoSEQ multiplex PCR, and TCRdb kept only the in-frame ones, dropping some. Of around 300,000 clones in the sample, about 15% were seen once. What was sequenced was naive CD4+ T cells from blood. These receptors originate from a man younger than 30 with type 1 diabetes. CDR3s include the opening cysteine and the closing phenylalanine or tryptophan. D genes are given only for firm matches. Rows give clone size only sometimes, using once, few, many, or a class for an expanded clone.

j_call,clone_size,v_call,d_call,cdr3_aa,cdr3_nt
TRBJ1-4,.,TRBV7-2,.,CASSPRGGKSEKLFF,TGTGCCAGCAGCCCGCGGGGGGGAAAAAGTGAAAAACTGTTTTTT
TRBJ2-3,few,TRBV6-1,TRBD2,CASRIAGSTDTQYF,TGTGCCAGCAGAATAGCGGGGAGCACAGATACGCAGTATTTT
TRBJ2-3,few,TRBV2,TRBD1,CASIPDTGVDTQYF,TGTGCCAGCATTCCGGACACAGGGGTCGATACGCAGTATTTT
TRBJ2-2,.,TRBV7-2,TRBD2,CASSLGLAWAGELFF,TGTGCCAGCAGCTTAGGACTAGCGTGGGCCGGGGAGCTGTTTTTT
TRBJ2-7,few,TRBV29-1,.,CSVSGGSSYEQYF,TGCAGCGTGTCGGGGGGCAGCTCCTACGAGCAGTACTTC
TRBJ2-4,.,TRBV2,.,CASSEAGGPRF,TGTGCCAGCAGTGAAGCCGGGGGGCCCCGATTC
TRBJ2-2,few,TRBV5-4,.,CASSFRNTGELFF,TGTGCCAGCAGCTTCCGGAACACCGGGGAGCTGTTTTTT
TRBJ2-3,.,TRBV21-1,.,CASPLKGQGAADTQYF,TGTGCCAGTCCCCTTAAAGGACAGGGGGCCGCAGATACGCAGTATTTT
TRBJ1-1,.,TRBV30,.,CAWSPYLTSRHEAFF,TGTGCCTGGAGTCCCTATCTAACTAGCCGCCATGAAGCTTTCTTT
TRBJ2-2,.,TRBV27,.,CACGAANTGELFF,TGTGCCTGCGGGGCAGCGAACACCGGGGAGCTGTTTTTT
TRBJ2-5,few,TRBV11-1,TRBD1,CASSPRTGSGETQYF,TGTGCCAGCAGCCCAAGGACAGGGTCCGGGGAGACCCAGTACTTC
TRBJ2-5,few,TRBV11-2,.,CASSLGEAGQETQYF,TGTGCCAGCAGCTTAGGCGAAGCAGGCCAAGAGACCCAGTACTTC
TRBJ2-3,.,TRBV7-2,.,CASSPSSGADTQYF,TGTGCCAGCAGCCCCTCATCGGGAGCAGATACGCAGTATTTT
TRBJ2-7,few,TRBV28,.,CASTQERDEQYF,TGTGCCAGCACCCAGGAGAGGGACGAGCAGTACTTC
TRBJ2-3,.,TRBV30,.,CAWSPPPGTLGADTQYF,TGTGCCTGGAGTCCCCCCCCCGGGACTCTAGGGGCGGATACGCAGTATTTT
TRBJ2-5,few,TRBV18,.,CASSSGAEETQYF,TGTGCCAGCTCATCCGGAGCGGAAGAGACCCAGTACTTC
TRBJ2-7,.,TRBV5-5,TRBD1,CASRGGQGFEQYF,TGTGCCAGCAGGGGGGGACAGGGATTCGAGCAGTACTTC